These 27 T cell receptor beta chains share one sample of origin, sequenced in a study of early T cells in non-severe SARS-CoV-2 infection. TCRdb re-derived calls from the 5' RACE reads in MiXCR, one entry per CDR3 protein. The sample records around 70,000 distinct CDR3 sequences, roughly an eighth being singletons. Sequenced material: whole blood. The receptor source for this set is an adult who was a healthcare worker with PCR-confirmed SARS-CoV-2 infection or an uninfected control (not recorded which).

A few counts support this clonotype. The DNA for the CDR3 is TGTGCCAGCAACGAAGGGAGAAGAGTCTCTGGAAACACCATATATTTT. It yields the protein CASNEGRRVSGNTIYF. This chain links TRBV2 with TRBJ1-3; D gene unclear. Germline V CDR1 and CDR2: SNHLY, FYNNEI. CDR3 length equals 16 residues. V gave up 7 bases and J gave up 0 bases, with 16 bases separating them.

This clonotype was counted ten times or more. This chain links TRBV18 with TRBJ2-1, with 9 bases fitting TRBD1. The CDR3 length is 15 residues. Trimming cost V 2 bases and J 5 bases; bases outside gene matches: 4. In germline, CDR1 is KGHSH, CDR2 LQKENI. The CDR3 here is CASSPRGQGNNEQFF. The CDR3 DNA reads TGTGCCAGCTCACCAAGGGGACAGGGAAACAATGAGCAGTTCTTC.

This clonotype has more than one count but fewer than ten. This sequence joins TRBV6-1 and TRBJ1-1; TRBD1 agrees at 11 bases. This CDR3 spans 16 amino acids. J was trimmed by 8 bases and V by 6 bases; bases with no gene match: 14. Germline V gene sequence: CDR1 MNHNS, CDR2 SASEGT. CDR3 region: CASREPRPGQGVEAFF. The CDR3, as DNA: TGTGCCAGCAGAGAACCTCGACCGGGACAGGGGGTCGAAGCTTTCTTT.

The chain employs TRBV11-3 and TRBJ2-2; D is ambiguous. The length of the CDR3 is 16 residues. V was pared by 5 bases and J by 0 bases, with 13 bases between. Germline-derived CDR1 and CDR2 are SGHNT and YENEEA. The CDR3 sequence is CASSLFGSANTGELFF. The CDR3 DNA is TGTGCCAGCAGCCTTTTTGGTTCCGCGAACACCGGGGAGCTGTTTTTT. Full variable domain (rest looked up from reference TRBV11-3 and TRBJ2-2): EAGVVQSPRYKIIEKKQPVAFWCNPISGHNTLYWYLQNLGQGPELLIRYENEEAVDDSQLPKDRFSAERLKGVDSTLKIQPAELGDSAVYLCASSLFGSANTGELFFGEGSRLTVL.

V usage is TRBV18 and J usage is TRBJ2-7; 10 positions agree with TRBD1. CDR1 is KGHSH and CDR2 is LQKENI in the germline V gene. V trimming: 4 bases; J trimming: 7 bases; junction bases outside the gene matches: 13. This CDR3 is built from 16 residues. CDR3 sequence reads: CASSRTGQGPFSEQYF. The CDR3 DNA follows: TGTGCCAGCTCACGAACGGGACAGGGGCCATTTAGTGAGCAGTACTTC.

J is TRBJ2-7 and V is TRBV7-2, with D perhaps given as TRBD1 or TRBD2 (6 bases each). Between the trimmed V and J ends, which lost 1 base and 2 bases, there was a span of 15 bases. In germline, CDR1 is SGHTA, CDR2 FQGNSA. The CDR3 has 16 amino acids. The CDR3 reads CASSLVSGGPTYEQYF. CDR3 nucleotides: TGTGCCAGCAGCTTAGTCAGTGGGGGGCCTACCTACGAGCAGTACTTC.

The chain employs TRBV12-3 or TRBV12-4 and TRBJ2-1; 9 nucleotides agree with TRBD1. This CDR3 is 16 amino acids long. Unmatched junction bases numbered 7, after V lost 1 base and J lost 6 bases. In DNA form, the CDR3 reads TGTGCCAGCAGTTTAGTGCCACAGGGGGCCTTCAATGAGCAGTTCTTC. This codes for CASSLVPQGAFNEQFF.

This clonotype occurred a few times. The rearrangement uses TRBV12-3 or TRBV12-4 and TRBJ1-1; TRBD1 might be the D (6 bases). This CDR3 is built from 14 residues. V was trimmed by 5 bases and J by 11 bases, leaving 21 bases between them. CDR3 region: CASSIHQGTLDAFF. DNA of the CDR3: TGTGCCAGCAGTATCCACCAGGGGACCCTGGATGCTTTCTTT.

This clonotype was seen only a few times. The chain recombines TRBV9 with TRBJ2-1; D is possibly TRBD2 (5 bases). Germline CDR1 reads SGDLS; CDR2 reads YYNGEE. The V and J ends lost 3 bases and 6 bases respectively, with 7 bases between them. The length of the CDR3 is 12 residues. The CDR3 sequence: CASSGELNEQFF. The CDR3 DNA reads TGTGCCAGCAGCGGGGAGCTCAATGAGCAGTTCTTC. Filled out from reference TRBV9 and TRBJ2-1, the complete variable domain reads DSGVTQTPKHLITATGQRVTLRCSPRSGDLSVYWYQQSLDQGLQFLIQYYNGEERAKGNILERFSAQQFPDLHSELNLSSLELGDSALYFCASSGELNEQFFGPGTRLTVL.

V gene TRBV6-6 combines with J gene TRBJ1-3, with 7 bases matching TRBD1. Per the germline V gene, CDR1 is MNHNY and CDR2 is SVGAGI (reference sequence). V trimming: 2 bases; J trimming: 0 bases; junction bases outside the gene matches: 4. The CDR3 loop spans 16 amino acids. CDR3 sequence reads: CASSYDRAGSGNTIYF. The CDR3 nucleotides are TGTGCCAGCAGTTACGACAGGGCCGGCTCTGGAAACACCATATATTTT.

V gene TRBV28 combines with J gene TRBJ2-7; TRBD1 might be the D (5 bases). CDR1 is MDHEN, CDR2 SYDVKM, per germline. The CDR3 is 15 residues long. V was pared by 5 bases and J by 0 bases, with 14 bases between. This CDR3 is CASSHPQGSSYEQYF. In DNA form, the CDR3 reads TGTGCCAGCAGTCACCCCCAGGGAAGCTCCTACGAGCAGTACTTC.

The table lists this clonotype with many counts. The rearrangement uses TRBV19 and TRBJ1-5, with 7 bases fitting TRBD1. Germline V lookup: CDR1 LNHDA, CDR2 SQIVND (reference sequence). The J segment lost 0 bases and the V segment lost 6 bases, leaving 5 bases of the junction unmatched. This CDR3 comprises 15 residues. In nucleotides, the CDR3 is TGTGCCAGTAGACCGGACAGGCCTAGCAATCAGCCCCAGCATTTT. Protein: CASRPDRPSNQPQHF.

This clonotype turned up a few times. The J gene is TRBJ2-3, the V gene TRBV20-1, with 7 nucleotides matching TRBD2. The germline gives CDR1 DFQATT, CDR2 SNEGSKA (reference sequence). The ends lost 3 bases at V and 1 base at J; junction bases unmatched: 4. This CDR3 comprises 14 residues. The CDR3 region is CSASIREGTDTQYF. CDR3 DNA: TGCAGTGCTAGTATACGGGAGGGCACAGATACGCAGTATTTT.

This clonotype appeared a few times. This chain uses TRBV29-1 with TRBJ1-2; TRBD1 is a possible D gene (6 bases). Trimming took 6 bases from V and 8 from J, leaving 13 bases between them. Germline V gene lookup returns CDR1 SQVTM and CDR2 ANQGSEA. There are 11 residues in the CDR3. The CDR3 DNA follows: TGCAGCGTCTCAGGGGCGCGGGGCTACACCTTC. Translating it yields CSVSGARGYTF. Complete variable domain (other parts from reference TRBV29-1 and TRBJ1-2): SAVISQKPSRDICQRGTSLTIQCQVDSQVTMMFWYRQQPGQSLTLIATANQGSEATYESGFVIDKFPISRPNLTFSTLTVSNMSPEDSSIYLCSVSGARGYTFGSGTRLTVV.

This clonotype appeared many times. The chain recombines TRBV19 with TRBJ1-4; D remains unclear. Trimming pared 7 bases from V and 0 bases from J, leaving 12 bases between. Germline CDR1 LNHDA, CDR2 SQIVND (reference sequence). The CDR3 loop spans 15 amino acids. CDR3: CASIAGVATNEKLFF. The CDR3 nucleotides are TGTGCCAGTATTGCTGGGGTCGCAACTAATGAAAAACTGTTTTTT.

This clonotype was observed a few times. V gene TRBV27 combines with J gene TRBJ2-1; the match to TRBD2 covers 13 bases. The CDR3 is made up of 16 amino acids. Unmatched junction bases numbered 10, after V lost 5 bases and J lost 9 bases. Germline CDR1 MNHEY, CDR2 SMNVEV (reference sequence). CDR3 coding DNA: TGTGCCAGCAGTCCCTGGACTAGCGGGAGATCGGGTGAGCAGTTCTTC. Translating gives CASSPWTSGRSGEQFF.

V and J are TRBV20-1 and TRBJ1-2; perhaps TRBD1 as D (5 bases). Trimming took off 4 bases at V and 1 base at J, with 16 bases between the two ends. CDR3 length: 15 residues. CDR1 is DFQATT, CDR2 SNEGSKA, per germline (reference sequence). The CDR3 sequence: CSATKTEVDNYGYTF. CDR3 in DNA: TGCAGTGCTACCAAGACAGAAGTAGATAACTATGGCTACACCTTC.

This clonotype has a count of ten or more. The rearrangement links TRBV6-5 to TRBJ2-1, with 10 positions matching TRBD2. Germline V gene lookup returns CDR1 MNHEY and CDR2 SVGAGI. The CDR3 runs to 16 residues. V lost 5 bases and J lost 2; bases outside the gene matches: 6. In nucleotides, the CDR3 is TGTGCCAGCAGTCGCGCCGGACTAGCGGCCTACAATGAGCAGTTCTTC. Translation gives CASSRAGLAAYNEQFF.

This clonotype was counted only a few times. J is TRBJ2-7 and V is TRBV12-3 or TRBV12-4; 7 nucleotides align to TRBD1. This CDR3 spans 14 amino acids. V was pared by 6 bases and J by 2 bases, with 7 bases of the junction left unmatched. The CDR3 DNA follows: TGTGCCAGCAGCGAACCGGGACAGCCCTACGAGCAGTACTTC. Translation: CASSEPGQPYEQYF.

This clonotype was observed many times. J is TRBJ2-6 and V is TRBV7-9, with 8 positions matching TRBD1. Germline CDR1 and CDR2: SEHNR and FQNEAQ (reference sequence). J lost 0 bases, V lost 3 bases, and 13 bases had no gene match. This CDR3 region has 20 residues. The CDR3 DNA reads as TGTGCCAGCAGCTTCCTACCGGGACAGGCTTTCAGCTCTGGGGCCAACGTCCTGACTTTC. Residues: CASSFLPGQAFSSGANVLTF.

This clonotype was counted many times. The V gene is TRBV6-1, the J gene TRBJ2-7; 7 nucleotides align to TRBD1. The CDR3 consists of 12 residues. Per germline, CDR1 MNHNS and CDR2 SASEGT. The V and J ends lost 6 bases and 7 bases, in that order; junction bases with no gene match: 6. CDR3 sequence: CASRTQGQEQYF. The CDR3 DNA sequence: TGTGCCAGCAGAACCCAGGGACAGGAGCAGTACTTC.

This clonotype occurred many times. The chain is built from TRBV20-1 and TRBJ2-5, with TRBD2 as a possible D gene (6 bases). V shed 3 bases and J shed 5 bases, with 22 bases lying between them. Germline CDR1 reads DFQATT; CDR2 reads SNEGSKA (reference sequence). This CDR3 region has 16 residues. This CDR3 reads CSARWRGRGRLETQYF. The CDR3 coding sequence is TGCAGTGCTAGGTGGCGGGGCCGTGGGCGGTTGGAGACCCAGTACTTC.

Ten or more counts support this clonotype. V usage is TRBV14 and J usage is TRBJ1-6; 7 nucleotides match TRBD1. The germline V gene encodes CDR1 SGHDN and CDR2 FVKESK. The CDR3 is 17 amino acids. The V gene end was trimmed by 2 bases and the J gene end by 7 bases; junction bases not matched to a gene: 11. CDR3 in amino acids: CASSQRSFGTANSPLHF. CDR3 nucleotides: TGTGCCAGCAGCCAAAGGTCATTCGGGACAGCGAATTCACCCCTCCACTTT.

The sample holds a few counts of this clonotype. The chain has TRBV30 and TRBJ1-6, with D perhaps TRBD1 (5 bases). V shed 3 bases and J shed 10 bases, with 16 bases lying between them. CDR1 GTSNPN and CDR2 SVGIG come from the germline V gene (reference sequence). The length of the CDR3 is 14 residues. Here the CDR3 reads CAWRDMTVKSPLHF. The DNA of the CDR3 is TGTGCCTGGAGGGATATGACAGTTAAATCACCCCTCCACTTT.

This clonotype has ten or more counts. The chain couples TRBV5-1 to TRBJ2-7; D gene ambiguous. The CDR3 runs to 14 residues. From germline, CDR1 is SGHRS and CDR2 YFSETQ. V lost 0 bases and J lost 0, with 7 bases in between. CDR3 protein: CASSLDWSSYEQYF. The CDR3 DNA reads as TGCGCCAGCAGCTTGGACTGGAGCTCCTACGAGCAGTACTTC. Full variable domain (outside the CDR3, taken from reference TRBV5-1 and TRBJ2-7): KAGVTQTPRYLIKTRGQQVTLSCSPISGHRSVSWYQQTPGQGLQFLFEYFSETQRNKGNFPGRFSGRQFSNSRSEMNVSTLELGDSALYLCASSLDWSSYEQYFGPGTRLTVT.

This clonotype was detected many times. CDR3 DNA: TGTGCCAGCAGCAGGGGCACAGATACGCAGTATTTT. This codes for CASSRGTDTQYF. V gene TRBV7-9 combines with J gene TRBJ2-3, with D unresolved. V was trimmed by 5 bases and J by 1 base, leaving 4 bases between them. Germline assignment: CDR1 SEHNR and CDR2 FQNEAQ (reference sequence). The CDR3 consists of 12 residues.

This clonotype was counted only a few times. V gene TRBV29-1 combines with J gene TRBJ2-1, with TRBD2 matching 8 bases. V trimming: 6 bases; J trimming: 5 bases; junction bases outside the gene matches: 9. This CDR3 spans 14 amino acids. The germline V gene has CDR1 SQVTM and CDR2 ANQGSEA. CDR3 DNA: TGCAGCGTGGGGTTACTAGCGGAGAACAATGAGCAGTTCTTC. Translated, it gives CSVGLLAENNEQFF.